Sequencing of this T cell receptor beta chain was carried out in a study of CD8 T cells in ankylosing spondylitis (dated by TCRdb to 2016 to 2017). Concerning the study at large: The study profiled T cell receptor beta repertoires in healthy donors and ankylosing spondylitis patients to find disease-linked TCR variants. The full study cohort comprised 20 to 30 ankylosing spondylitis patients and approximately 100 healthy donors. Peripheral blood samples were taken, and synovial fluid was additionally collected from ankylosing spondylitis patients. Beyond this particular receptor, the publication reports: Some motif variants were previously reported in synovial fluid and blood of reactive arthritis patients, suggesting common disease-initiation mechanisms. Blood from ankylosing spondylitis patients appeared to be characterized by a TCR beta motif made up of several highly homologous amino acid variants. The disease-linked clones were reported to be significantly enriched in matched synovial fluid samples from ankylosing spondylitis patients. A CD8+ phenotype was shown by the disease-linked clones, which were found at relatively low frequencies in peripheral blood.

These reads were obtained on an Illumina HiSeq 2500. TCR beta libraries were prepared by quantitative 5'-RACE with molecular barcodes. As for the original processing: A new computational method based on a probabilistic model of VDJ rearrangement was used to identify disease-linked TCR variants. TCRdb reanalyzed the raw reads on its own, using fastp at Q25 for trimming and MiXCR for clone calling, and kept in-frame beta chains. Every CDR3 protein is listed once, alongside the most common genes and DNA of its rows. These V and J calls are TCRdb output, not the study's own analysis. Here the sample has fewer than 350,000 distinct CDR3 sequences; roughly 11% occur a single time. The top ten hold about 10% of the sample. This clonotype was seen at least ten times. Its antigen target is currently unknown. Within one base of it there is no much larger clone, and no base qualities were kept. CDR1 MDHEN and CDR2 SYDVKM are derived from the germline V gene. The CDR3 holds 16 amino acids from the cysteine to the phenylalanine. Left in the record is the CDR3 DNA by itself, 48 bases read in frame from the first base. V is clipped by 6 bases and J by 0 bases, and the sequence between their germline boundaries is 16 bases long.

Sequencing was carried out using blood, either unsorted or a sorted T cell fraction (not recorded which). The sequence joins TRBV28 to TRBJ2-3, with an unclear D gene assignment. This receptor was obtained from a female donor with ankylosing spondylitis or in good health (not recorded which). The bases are TGTGCCAGCAGCTCCTCCTTTGTGAGGAGCACAGATACGCAGTATTTT. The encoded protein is CASSSSFVRSTDTQYF.